The clone carrying this T cell receptor (beta chain) was detected many times. Antigen specificity is unknown. Template material for amplifying TCR beta CDR3 regions consisted of RNA transcripts. First-round RT-PCR targeting the TCR CDR3 was performed with the HTBI primer set. One entry per CDR3 protein results from TCRdb running MiXCR on the multiplex PCR reads. The sample contains hundreds of thousands of distinct CDR3 sequences, roughly 15% of which appear only once. The data derive from a study of T cells in Graves' hyperthyroidism and ophthalmopathy. Looking at the study overall: Any treatment followed the collection of peripheral blood at initial diagnosis.

With a duration under 2 months, the hyperthyroidism was newly diagnosed in patients aged 18 to 65. Lactation, pregnancy, other autoimmune disease or uncontrolled infection excluded patients. Study-wide results and limits: Blood also contained most expanded thyroid clonotypes above 0.001.

This clonotype was sampled from a woman between 18 and 29 years old with Graves' hyperthyroidism. Specimen: blood.

The CDR3 spells CASSLGSGTHTDTQYF. In nucleotides, the CDR3 is TGTGCCAGCAGTTTAGGGTCCGGGACCCACACAGATACGCAGTATTTT. This sequence joins TRBV28 and TRBJ2-3; D is tentatively TRBD1 or TRBD2 (5 bases each). V lost 2 bases, J lost 2 bases, and 14 bases lay in between. The CDR3 has 16 amino acids. Germline V lookup: CDR1 MDHEN, CDR2 SYDVKM.